These 18 T cell receptor beta chains were sequenced from one sample in a study of T cell repertoires in cytomegalovirus infection. Each CDR3 protein gets one entry after TCRdb re-called the reads with MiXCR. Altogether hundreds of thousands of distinct CDR3 sequences are present, about a sixth being singletons, with the ten largest covering around 12%. The sequenced sample was PBMCs. The source is a human donor in good health (CMV status not recorded). Some clones in this sample may be carry-over from other donors' samples.

With regard to this clonotype: A clone one base away is much larger, so this may be a read error. This chain connects TRBV12-3 or TRBV12-4 to TRBJ2-5; 7 bases line up with TRBD2. Losses at the gene ends were 5 bases for V and 5 bases for J; bases not matched to a gene: 11. The CDR3 extends over 15 amino acids. CDR3 bases: TGTGCCAGCAGTAACGGACTAGTGGGGTCTGAGACCCAGTACTTC. It encodes CASSNGLVGSETQYF.

This clonotype was picked up many times. The rearrangement uses TRBV12-3 or TRBV12-4 and TRBJ2-2; D not resolved. The CDR3 totals 13 residues. Trimming left V 1 base short and J 6 bases short, with 6 bases between. The CDR3 nucleotides read TGTGCCAGCAGTTTAGGGTTCCCCGGGGAGCTGTTTTTT. Its protein is CASSLGFPGELFF.

This clonotype appeared a few times. The V call is TRBV6-1, the J call TRBJ1-5; D perhaps matches TRBD1 (6 bases). The length of the CDR3 is 15 residues. The germline gives CDR1 MNHNS, CDR2 SASEGT. Trimming removed 6 bases at V and 5 bases at J, with 17 bases between. This chain's CDR3 is CASSGGAQGHQPQHF. DNA of the CDR3: TGTGCCAGCAGCGGAGGGGCGCAGGGGCATCAGCCCCAGCATTTT.

This clonotype has a count of ten or more. The chain has TRBV7-2 and TRBJ2-5; the D is unclear. Deletions cut 3 bases from V and 5 bases from J, with 10 bases between. Germline assignment: CDR1 SGHTA and CDR2 FQGNSA. CDR3 length: 13 residues. The CDR3 sequence is CASSLLAGETQYF. Here the CDR3 DNA reads TGTGCCAGCAGCTTGCTGGCCGGGGAGACCCAGTACTTC. Complete variable domain (other parts from reference TRBV7-2 and TRBJ2-5): GAGVSQSPSNKVTEKGKDVELRCDPISGHTALYWYRQSLGQGLEFLIYFQGNSAPDKSGLPSDRFSAERTGGSVSTLTIQRTQQEDSAVYLCASSLLAGETQYFGPGTRLLVL.

The J gene is TRBJ2-5, the V gene TRBV5-4; tentatively, D is TRBD2 (6 bases). The CDR3 is 15 residues long. The V gene lost 0 bases and the J gene lost 0 bases, with 9 bases spanning the gap. Germline CDR1 and CDR2: SGHNT and YYREEE (reference sequence). This CDR3 reads CASSLGRGNQETQYF. Here the CDR3 DNA reads TGTGCCAGCAGCTTGGGTCGGGGGAACCAAGAGACCCAGTACTTC.

This rearrangement joins TRBV2 to TRBJ1-6, with a possible D match to TRBD1 (6 bases). The length of the CDR3 is 15 residues. V gave up 6 bases and J gave up 8 bases, with 17 bases separating them. Germline V gene lookup returns CDR1 SNHLY and CDR2 FYNNEI. Here the CDR3 reads CASREYRVSDSPLHF. CDR3 DNA: TGTGCCAGCAGGGAGTACAGGGTTTCGGATTCACCCCTCCACTTT.

This clonotype was seen more than once but under ten times. This chain links TRBV6-5 with TRBJ2-7, with TRBD2 as a possible D gene (6 bases). The V gene's germline CDR1 is MNHEY and CDR2 SVGAGI. The CDR3 loop spans 13 amino acids. Trimming removed 8 bases at V and 0 bases at J, with 11 bases between. The CDR3 loop reads CASLDGSSYEQYF. CDR3 DNA: TGTGCCAGCCTCGACGGGAGCTCCTACGAGCAGTACTTC.

In its sample, this clonotype was seen many times. V gene TRBV7-2 combines with J gene TRBJ2-5; 9 bases are a match to TRBD1. The trim removed 5 bases at V and 5 bases at J, leaving 12 bases unmatched. The CDR3 covers 16 residues. Germline V gives CDR1 SGHTA, CDR2 FQGNSA. The CDR3 loop is CASSADHRGRGETQYF. The CDR3 DNA reads as TGTGCCAGCAGCGCCGATCACAGGGGGCGAGGCGAGACCCAGTACTTC.

V is TRBV19 and J is TRBJ1-1, with a possible D match to TRBD1 (5 bases). The V end lost 4 bases, the J end lost 5 bases, and 17 bases lay between the germline ends. Looked up from germline, CDR1 is LNHDA and CDR2 is SQIVND (reference sequence). The CDR3 has 15 amino acids. CDR3 bases: TGTGCCAGTAGTAGCTTCGGGTCCGAGGGGACTGAAGCTTTCTTT. Protein product: CASSSFGSEGTEAFF.

This chain connects TRBV15 to TRBJ2-7; perhaps TRBD1 as D (5 bases). Germline values: CDR1 LNHNV, CDR2 YYDKDF (reference sequence). V was shortened by 2 bases and J by 5 bases, with 7 bases between the two germline ends. The CDR3 loop spans 12 amino acids. The CDR3 reads CATSRQGNEQYF. CDR3 DNA sequence: TGTGCCACCAGCAGACAGGGAAACGAGCAGTACTTC.

The sample holds a few counts of this clonotype. The genes are TRBV7-8 and TRBJ1-2; the match to TRBD1 covers 8 bases. After removal of 3 bases from V and 5 bases from J, the junction contained 5 bases not matched to a gene. CDR3 size: 14 residues. Germline CDR1 SGHVS, CDR2 FQNEAQ. This CDR3 is CASSFAGTGYGYTF. Here the CDR3 DNA reads TGTGCCAGCAGCTTCGCCGGGACAGGATATGGCTACACCTTC.

This clonotype was found a few times. The J gene is TRBJ1-2, the V gene TRBV12-3 or TRBV12-4; the D is unclear. V lost 4 bases and J 1 base, leaving 19 bases between the germline ends. There are 17 residues in the CDR3. The CDR3 reads CASSSWEGRTFNYGYTF. The DNA of the CDR3 is TGTGCCAGCAGTTCATGGGAAGGGAGGACCTTTAACTATGGCTACACCTTC.

The rearrangement joins TRBV3-1 to TRBJ2-7; a possible D gene is TRBD1 (6 bases). V was clipped by 0 bases and J by 6 bases, with 18 bases between them. This CDR3 has 16 residues. The germline gives CDR1 LGHDT, CDR2 YNNKEL (reference sequence). The CDR3 sequence is CASSQDLGGARGEQYF. CDR3 in DNA: TGTGCCAGCAGCCAAGATCTTGGGGGCGCAAGGGGCGAGCAGTACTTC.

This clonotype was counted a few times. This chain connects TRBV2 to TRBJ1-5; tentatively, D is TRBD1 (6 bases). Looked up from germline, CDR1 is SNHLY and CDR2 is FYNNEI. The CDR3 runs 14 residues. V dropped 0 bases and J dropped 4 bases, with 7 bases sitting between them. Here the CDR3 reads CASSEATGNQPQHF. In DNA form, the CDR3 reads TGTGCCAGCAGTGAAGCAACAGGGAATCAGCCCCAGCATTTT. Looking up the rest from reference TRBV2 and TRBJ1-5 gives the full variable domain: EPEVTQTPSHQVTQMGQEVILRCVPISNHLYFYWYRQILGQKVEFLVSFYNNEISEKSEIFDDQFSVERPDGSNFTLKIRSTKLEDSAMYFCASSEATGNQPQHFGDGTRLSIL.

The V gene is TRBV5-1, the J gene TRBJ2-1, with D perhaps being TRBD1 or TRBD2 (5 bases each). The CDR3 is 17 residues long. Germline V gene sequence: CDR1 SGHRS, CDR2 YFSETQ. V was cut by 4 bases and J by 2 bases, with 19 bases left in between. CDR3 residues: CASSPFRGPGTYNEQFF. CDR3 coding DNA: TGCGCCAGCAGCCCATTCCGGGGCCCAGGCACCTACAATGAGCAGTTCTTC. The complete variable domain, with remaining parts taken from reference TRBV5-1 and TRBJ2-1, reads KAGVTQTPRYLIKTRGQQVTLSCSPISGHRSVSWYQQTPGQGLQFLFEYFSETQRNKGNFPGRFSGRQFSNSRSEMNVSTLELGDSALYLCASSPFRGPGTYNEQFFGPGTRLTVL.

This clonotype turned up a few times. V is TRBV24-1 and J is TRBJ2-3, with 7 bases aligning to TRBD1. V lost 12 bases and J lost 3; bases outside the gene matches: 8. The CDR3 spans 13 residues. The germline V gene encodes CDR1 KGHDR and CDR2 SFDVKD. The CDR3 protein is CASRDSFTDTQYF. The CDR3 nucleotides read TGTGCCTCCCGGGACAGCTTTACAGATACGCAGTATTTT.

In this sample, this clonotype turned up many times. The chain recombines TRBV7-2 with TRBJ2-5; 12 positions agree with TRBD2. There are 16 residues in the CDR3. Germline CDR1 and CDR2: SGHTA and FQGNSA. The V segment lost 2 bases and the J segment 3 bases; nucleotides outside the gene matches: 4. The CDR3 DNA follows: TGTGCCAGCAGCTTATGGTCTAGCGGGGGGGAAGAGACCCAGTACTTC. This gives the protein CASSLWSSGGEETQYF.

This sequence joins TRBV11-2 and TRBJ2-3; TRBD2 might be the D (6 bases). With 5 bases removed from V and 14 bases from J, the gap between germline ends came to 20 bases. The germline gives CDR1 SGHAT, CDR2 FQNNGV. The CDR3 contains 13 residues. CDR3 DNA sequence: TGTGCCAGCAGCACTCCGTCCGGGACCGGGAGGTATTTT. Its translation: CASSTPSGTGRYF.